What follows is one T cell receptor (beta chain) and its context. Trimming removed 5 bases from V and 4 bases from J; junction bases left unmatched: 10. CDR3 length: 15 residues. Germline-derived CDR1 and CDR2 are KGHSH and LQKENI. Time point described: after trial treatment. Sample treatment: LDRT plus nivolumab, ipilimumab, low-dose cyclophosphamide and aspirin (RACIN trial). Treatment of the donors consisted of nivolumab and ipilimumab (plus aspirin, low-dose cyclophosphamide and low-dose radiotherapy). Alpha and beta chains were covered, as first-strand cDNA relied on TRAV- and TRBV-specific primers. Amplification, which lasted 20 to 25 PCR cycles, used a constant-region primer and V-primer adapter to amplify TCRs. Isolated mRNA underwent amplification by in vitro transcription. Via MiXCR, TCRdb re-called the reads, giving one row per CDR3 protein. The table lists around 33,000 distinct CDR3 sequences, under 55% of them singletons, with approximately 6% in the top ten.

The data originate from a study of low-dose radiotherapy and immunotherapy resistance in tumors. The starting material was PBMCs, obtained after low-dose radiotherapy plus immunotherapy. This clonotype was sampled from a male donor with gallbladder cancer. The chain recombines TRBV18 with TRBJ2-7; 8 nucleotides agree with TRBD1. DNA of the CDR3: TGTGCCAGCTCAATCACGACAGGGGACGGATACGAGCAGTACTTC. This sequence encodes CASSITTGDGYEQYF.